Listed here are 2 T cell receptor beta chains from one sample, sequenced in a study of blood T cell repertoires in COVID-19. Using immunoSEQ multiplex PCR, the repertoire was profiled, and TCRdb retains in-frame clones only, with some absent. Altogether about 410,000 clones are present, around nine tenths being singletons, with the ten largest covering 1.5% to 1.9%. The sample taken for sequencing was peripheral blood. These receptors all stem from a woman between 35 and 50 years old with COVID-19, enrolled during active disease.

The V call is TRBV30, the J call TRBJ2-5, with 7 positions matching TRBD2. The J segment lost 1 base and the V segment lost 3 bases, leaving 8 bases of the junction unmatched. Per the germline V gene, CDR1 is GTSNPN and CDR2 is SVGIG (reference sequence). The CDR3 has 15 residues. The DNA of the CDR3 is TGTGCCTGGAGGTGGGGGAGGGGACCCCAAGAGACCCAGTACTTC. It translates to CAWRWGRGPQETQYF.

The V call is TRBV4-1, the J call TRBJ1-3, with 10 positions matching TRBD1. The CDR3 totals 14 residues. J was trimmed by 9 bases and V by 3 bases; bases with no gene match: 5. Germline values: CDR1 MGHRA, CDR2 YSYEKL. The chain's CDR3 is CASSHGTGDITIYF. As DNA, the CDR3 is TGCGCCAGCAGCCATGGGACAGGGGATATCACCATATATTTT.